Described below is a single TCR beta chain sequence and its context. Germline CDR1 and CDR2: LGHNA and YNFKEQ. V shed 4 bases, J shed 1 base, and the junction held 5 bases outside the gene matches. There are 16 residues in the CDR3. Sequencing used immunoSEQ multiplex PCR; TCRdb keeps in-frame clones, though not all of them. The sample holds 25,000 to 30,000 clones; 84% are singletons and the top ten take 2.5% to 3%. This sample is drawn from a study of PD-1 blockade in mismatch repair-deficient tumors. This TCR came from an adult with mismatch repair-deficient cancer. This rearrangement joins TRBV4-2 to TRBJ2-3; 10 positions agree with TRBD2. The material was PBMCs, obtained before pembrolizumab treatment. CDR3 DNA: TGTGCCAGCAGCCCGTGGACTAGCGGAGGCACAGATACGCAGTATTTT. Translating it yields CASSPWTSGGTDTQYF.